These 27 T cell receptor beta chains share one sample of origin, sequenced in a study of blood T cell repertoires in COVID-19. Measured with immunoSEQ multiplex PCR; TCRdb has only the in-frame clones, and not every one. The sample has around 200,000 clones, about 85% seen once; the top ten hold around 4.9%. The sample consisted of peripheral blood. The source is a woman older than 75 with acute or convalescent COVID-19.

The count of this clone is one. V usage is TRBV24-1 and J usage is TRBJ2-7, with D unresolved. The germline V gene has CDR1 KGHDR and CDR2 SFDVKD. V was cut by 5 bases and J by 9 bases, with 10 bases left in between. This CDR3 is 11 amino acids long. The CDR3 here is CATSAPAVQYF. The DNA for the CDR3 is TGTGCCACCAGTGCGCCTGCGGTGCAGTACTTC.

V and J are TRBV5-1 and TRBJ2-1; weak D call: TRBD2 (6 bases). Trimming took 5 bases from V and 0 from J, leaving 12 bases between them. The CDR3 has 15 residues. The germline gives CDR1 SGHRS, CDR2 YFSETQ. In nucleotides, the CDR3 is TGCGCCAGCAGGAGAACCGGGAGCTCCTACAATGAGCAGTTCTTC. Translating it yields CASRRTGSSYNEQFF.

This clone was observed a single time. The chain recombines TRBV7-9 with TRBJ2-3, with 9 bases aligning to TRBD2. This CDR3 comprises 16 residues. The V and J ends lost 2 bases and 4 bases, in that order; junction bases with no gene match: 7. The germline gives CDR1 SEHNR, CDR2 FQNEAQ (reference sequence). The CDR3 DNA sequence: TGTGCCAGCAGCTTATGGAGCGGGGGGAGGCCAGATACGCAGTATTTT. Protein product: CASSLWSGGRPDTQYF.

The genes are TRBV5-8 and TRBJ2-1; no clear D. The length of the CDR3 is 12 residues. V gave up 5 bases and J gave up 6 bases, with 9 bases separating them. CDR1 is SGHTS and CDR2 is YDEGEE in the germline V gene. CDR3 sequence reads: CASRWALNEQFF. The CDR3 coding sequence is TGTGCCAGCAGATGGGCGCTCAATGAGCAGTTCTTC.

There are a few counts of this clone. The J gene is TRBJ1-2, the V gene TRBV4-1; perhaps TRBD1 as D (5 bases). V lost 0 bases, J lost 5 bases, and 19 bases lay in between. This CDR3 comprises 17 residues. Germline CDR1 reads MGHRA; CDR2 reads YSYEKL. CDR3 sequence: CASSQDARVRQRYGYTF. As DNA, the CDR3 is TGCGCCAGCAGCCAAGATGCCAGGGTCAGGCAAAGATATGGCTACACCTTC.

The chain carries TRBV19 and TRBJ2-3, with TRBD2 as a possible D gene (6 bases). V was pared by 11 bases and J by 2 bases, with 17 bases between. The CDR3 runs to 14 residues. CDR1 and CDR2 (germline): LNHDA, SQIVND (reference sequence). CDR3 amino acids: CAVTRGGPTDTQYF. In DNA form, the CDR3 reads TGTGCCGTTACTCGGGGAGGCCCCACAGATACGCAGTATTTT. Drawing the rest from reference TRBV19 and TRBJ2-3, the complete variable domain is DGGITQSPKYLFRKEGQNVTLSCEQNLNHDAMYWYRQDPGQGLRLIYYSQIVNDFQKGDIAEGYSVSREKKESFPLTVTSAQKNPTAFYLCAVTRGGPTDTQYFGPGTRLTVL.

This chain uses TRBV18 with TRBJ2-7, with TRBD1 matching over 9 bases. Germline V CDR1 and CDR2: KGHSH, LQKENI. CDR3 length: 15 amino acids. V trimming: 3 bases; J trimming: 1 base; junction bases outside the gene matches: 4. CDR3 loop: CASSPRDRVSYEQYF. CDR3 DNA: TGTGCCAGCTCACCCCGGGACAGGGTTTCCTACGAGCAGTACTTC.

The rearrangement links TRBV28 to TRBJ1-1; TRBD1 might be the D (6 bases). Germline CDR1 reads MDHEN; CDR2 reads SYDVKM. This CDR3 contains 13 residues. The V and J ends lost 3 bases and 4 bases respectively, with 9 bases between them. CDR3 sequence reads: CASSFQGTTEAFF. The DNA for the CDR3 is TGTGCCAGCAGTTTCCAGGGGACCACTGAAGCTTTCTTT.

The chain has TRBV27 and TRBJ1-5, with 9 bases that match TRBD1. The length of the CDR3 is 12 residues. CDR1 is MNHEY and CDR2 is SMNVEV in the germline V gene (reference sequence). The J segment lost 5 bases and the V segment lost 10 bases, leaving 3 bases of the junction unmatched. The CDR3: CATGTGHQPQHF. CDR3 in DNA: TGTGCCACCGGGACAGGGCATCAGCCCCAGCATTTT.

This sequence joins TRBV5-6 and TRBJ2-5, with a tentative D call TRBD2 (5 bases). The length of the CDR3 is 15 residues. Germline V gives CDR1 SGHDT, CDR2 YYEEEE. The V and J ends lost 0 bases and 7 bases respectively, with 16 bases between them. This CDR3 is CASSLGGGSPGTQYF. The CDR3 DNA is TGTGCCAGCAGCTTGGGAGGAGGCTCTCCAGGGACCCAGTACTTC.

The genes are TRBV5-1 and TRBJ2-7; 8 positions agree with TRBD2. The junction had 10 bases not matched to a gene; V was cut back by 4 bases and J by 7 bases. The germline gives CDR1 SGHRS, CDR2 YFSETQ. The CDR3 contains 14 residues. In DNA form, the CDR3 reads TGCGCCAGCAGCAGACTAGCGCCGGAGGAAGAGCAGTACTTC. Translating it yields CASSRLAPEEEQYF.

The V call is TRBV7-8, the J call TRBJ2-3; D gene uncertain. The CDR3 runs 12 residues. The V gene lost 2 bases and the J gene lost 5 bases, with 5 bases spanning the gap. CDR1 and CDR2 from the germline V gene are SGHVS and FQNEAQ. The CDR3 coding sequence is TGTGCCAGCAGCTTATACAGAGATACGCAGTATTTT. Translating gives CASSLYRDTQYF.

The rearrangement uses TRBV30 and TRBJ2-3; 10 bases align to TRBD1. The CDR3 is 16 amino acids. Per the germline V gene, CDR1 is GTSNPN and CDR2 is SVGIG (reference sequence). Losses at the gene ends were 0 bases for V and 6 bases for J; bases not matched to a gene: 9. The CDR3 sequence: CAWSVIVGTGEDTQYF. CDR3 nucleotide sequence: TGTGCCTGGAGTGTAATCGTCGGGACAGGGGAGGATACGCAGTATTTT.

The rearrangement uses TRBV7-9 and TRBJ1-1; maybe TRBD1 (6 bases). CDR1 is SEHNR, CDR2 FQNEAQ, per germline (reference sequence). CDR3 length: 15 residues. The V and J ends lost 5 bases and 3 bases respectively, with 16 bases between them. The CDR3 DNA follows: TGTGCCAGCAGCCCCTACCGGGGGGCTTACACTGAAGCTTTCTTT. It is translated as CASSPYRGAYTEAFF.

The J gene is TRBJ2-5, the V gene TRBV7-9, with a weak D call TRBD1 (6 bases). The CDR3 is made up of 13 amino acids. Trimming stripped 5 bases from V and 7 bases from J, with 14 bases between. Germline V CDR1 and CDR2: SEHNR, FQNEAQ (reference sequence). CDR3 nucleotides: TGTGCCAGCAGCCTACAGGGTTCTGTGACCCAGTACTTC. Its protein product is CASSLQGSVTQYF. Variable domain in full (rest from reference TRBV7-9 and TRBJ2-5): DTGVSQNPRHKITKRGQNVTFRCDPISEHNRLYWYRQTLGQGPEFLTYFQNEAQLEKSRLLSDRFSAERPKGSFSTLEIQRTEQGDSAMYLCASSLQGSVTQYFGPGTRLLVL.

The chain has TRBV19 and TRBJ1-1; 7 bases align to TRBD1. From germline, CDR1 is LNHDA and CDR2 SQIVND (reference sequence). The CDR3 length is 15 residues. The junction had 16 bases not matched to a gene; V was cut back by 7 bases and J by 8 bases. CDR3 DNA: TGTGCCAGTAAGCCCCTGGGGACAGCGTTTCAGGAAGCTTTCTTT. Translating it yields CASKPLGTAFQEAFF.

The rearrangement links TRBV30 to TRBJ1-6; D unresolved. The CDR3 sequence is 13 residues long. Germline CDR1 is GTSNPN and CDR2 is SVGIG (reference sequence). V was cut by 3 bases and J by 6 bases, with 9 bases left in between. This CDR3 is CAWSLAGNSPLHF. Written as DNA, the CDR3 is TGTGCCTGGAGCCTAGCGGGTAATTCACCCCTCCACTTT.

The chain couples TRBV5-5 to TRBJ2-7, with TRBD2 matching 7 bases. CDR3 length: 15 residues. Germline loops: CDR1 SGHKS, CDR2 YYEKEE (reference sequence). V gave up 0 bases and J gave up 2 bases; unmatched junction bases: 5. The CDR3 sequence: CASSLASGRTYEQYF. CDR3 in DNA: TGTGCCAGCAGCTTGGCTAGCGGACGAACCTACGAGCAGTACTTC.

The CDR3 reads CASSLSTSGSFGEQFF. In DNA form, the CDR3 reads TGTGCCAGCAGCTTAAGTACTAGCGGGAGTTTCGGTGAGCAGTTCTTC. This sequence joins TRBV11-2 and TRBJ2-1; the match to TRBD2 covers 11 bases. The CDR3 is 16 residues long. In germline, CDR1 is SGHAT, CDR2 FQNNGV. The trim removed 2 bases at V and 9 bases at J, leaving 9 bases unmatched.

The chain links TRBV5-1 to TRBJ2-7; TRBD2 matches 8 bases. The CDR3 contains 14 residues. Germline CDR1 reads SGHRS; CDR2 reads YFSETQ. The ends lost 4 bases at V and 7 bases at J; junction bases unmatched: 10. CDR3 in amino acids: CASSPGLVPREQYF. The CDR3 DNA is TGCGCCAGCAGCCCGGGACTAGTCCCCCGGGAGCAGTACTTC.

J is TRBJ2-7 and V is TRBV3-1 (or the pseudogene TRBV3-2), with TRBD2 matching 7 bases. The CDR3 is 15 residues long. V lost 1 base to trimming and J lost 0 bases; unmatched junction nucleotides: 3. The germline V gene has CDR1 LGHDT and CDR2 YNNKEL (reference sequence). CDR3 in amino acids: CASSQAPGGSYEQYF. In DNA form, the CDR3 reads TGTGCCAGCAGCCAAGCCCCGGGAGGCTCCTACGAGCAGTACTTC.

The chain has TRBV4-3 and TRBJ1-2; 8 bases agree with TRBD1. The ends lost 4 bases at V and 3 bases at J; junction bases unmatched: 7. The CDR3 length is 15 residues. Germline CDR1 and CDR2: LGHNA and YSLEER. CDR3 nucleotides: TGCGCCAGCAGCCGAGCAGGGGGCTCCCACTATGGCTACACCTTC. Translation: CASSRAGGSHYGYTF.

V gene TRBV4-3 combines with J gene TRBJ2-5; no reliable D call. Germline V gene data show CDR1 as LGHNA and CDR2 as YSLEER. The CDR3 length is 15 residues. The V end was cut by 4 bases, the J end by 2 bases, with 14 bases between. The CDR3 DNA sequence: TGCGCCAGCAGCCTAACCTCCATGACTCAAGAGACCCAGTACTTC. It yields the protein CASSLTSMTQETQYF.

The chain combines TRBV14 with TRBJ2-1; D not certain. The germline CDR1 and CDR2 sequences are SGHDN and FVKESK. The CDR3 contains 15 residues. V lost 5 bases to trimming and J lost 6 bases, with 17 bases between them. The CDR3 DNA reads as TGTGCCAGCAGCGCAAGATCGTATCTAGTCAATGAGCAGTTCTTC. This codes for CASSARSYLVNEQFF.

The sample holds one count of this clone. The junction shows a germline mismatch at one end, possibly a read error. The J gene is TRBJ2-7, the V gene TRBV7-7, with a tentative D call TRBD1 (6 bases). Per the germline V gene, CDR1 is SSHAT and CDR2 is FNYEAQ (reference sequence). This CDR3 has 15 residues. CDR3 sequence: CASSLEVGRGHEQYF. CDR3 DNA sequence: TGTGCTAGCAGCTTAGAGGTGGGCAGGGGCCACGAGCAGTACTTC.

This clone has a single count. The rearrangement uses TRBV18 and TRBJ1-1; D is possibly TRBD1 (6 bases). The CDR3 spans 13 residues. V was trimmed by 6 bases and J by 5 bases, leaving 13 bases between them. Germline CDR1 and CDR2: KGHSH and LQKENI. The CDR3 region has the DNA TGTGCCAGCTCCCAAGGACAGTCTACTGAAGCTTTCTTT. Amino acids: CASSQGQSTEAFF.

The gene calls are TRBV4-1 and TRBJ2-7, with TRBD2 matching over 14 bases. Germline loops: CDR1 MGHRA, CDR2 YSYEKL. Trimming cost V 3 bases and J 5 bases; bases outside gene matches: 12. The CDR3 contains 18 residues. Here the CDR3 reads CASSHPEGTSGSFHEQYF. The CDR3 bases are TGCGCCAGCAGCCACCCAGAAGGGACTAGCGGGAGCTTCCACGAGCAGTACTTC.